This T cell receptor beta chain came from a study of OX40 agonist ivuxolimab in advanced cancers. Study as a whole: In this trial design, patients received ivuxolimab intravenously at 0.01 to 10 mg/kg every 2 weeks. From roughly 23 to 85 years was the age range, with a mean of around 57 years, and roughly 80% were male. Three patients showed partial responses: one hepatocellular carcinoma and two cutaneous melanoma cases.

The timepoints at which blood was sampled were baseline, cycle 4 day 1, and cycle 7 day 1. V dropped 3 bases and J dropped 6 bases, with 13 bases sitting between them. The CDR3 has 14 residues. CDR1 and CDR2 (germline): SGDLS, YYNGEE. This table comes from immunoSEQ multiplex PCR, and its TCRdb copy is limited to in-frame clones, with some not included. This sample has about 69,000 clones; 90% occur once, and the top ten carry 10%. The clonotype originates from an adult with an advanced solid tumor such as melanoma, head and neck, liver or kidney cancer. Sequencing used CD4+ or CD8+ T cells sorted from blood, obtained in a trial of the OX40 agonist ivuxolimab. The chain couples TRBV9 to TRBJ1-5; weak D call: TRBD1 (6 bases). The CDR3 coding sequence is TGTGCCAGCAGCGCGACCGGGACAAGTCAGCCCCAGCATTTT. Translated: CASSATGTSQPQHF.